Below are 8 T cell receptor beta chains sequenced from a single sample in a study of Graves' ophthalmopathy and Graves' hyperthyroidism. Amplification of TCR beta CDR3 regions used RNA transcripts. The library came from an HTBI-primed first-round RT-PCR and a second-round multiplex PCR. Each CDR3 protein is one row after TCRdb ran MiXCR on the multiplex PCR reads. The sample records about 210,000 distinct CDR3 sequences, under 30% being singletons. Sequenced material: peripheral blood. The receptors shown here come from a man in his fifties with Graves' ophthalmopathy.

This clonotype was observed at least ten times. This may come from a read error, since a much larger clone is one base off. The chain recombines TRBV27 with TRBJ2-5, with a weak D call TRBD1 (5 bases). Per the germline V gene, CDR1 is MNHEY and CDR2 is SMNVEV (reference sequence). The CDR3 sequence is 19 residues long. The V end was cut by 3 bases, the J end by 2 bases, with 25 bases between. The CDR3 region is CASSFSPNKGREWQETQYF. CDR3 in DNA: TGTGCCAGCAGTTTTTCCCCGAACAAGGGGCGAGAATGGCAAGAGACCCAGTACTTC.

In this sample, this clonotype turned up many times. J is TRBJ1-6 and V is TRBV7-9; perhaps TRBD1 as D (6 bases). There are 14 residues in the CDR3. Germline V lookup: CDR1 SEHNR, CDR2 FQNEAQ (reference sequence). V lost 4 bases to trimming and J lost 5 bases, with 9 bases between them. CDR3 nucleotides: TGTGCCAGCAGCTGGACAGTAAATAATTCACCCCTCCACTTT. This sequence encodes CASSWTVNNSPLHF.

The chain joins TRBV19 to TRBJ2-4, with 8 bases fitting TRBD1. The CDR3 has 16 residues. The germline V gene encodes CDR1 LNHDA and CDR2 SQIVND (reference sequence). V shed 6 bases and J 6 bases; nucleotides not matched to a gene: 13. The CDR3 bases are TGTGCCAGTAGCCCCCCCCCCAGGGGGCGAGGAAACATTCAGTACTTC. This sequence encodes CASSPPPRGRGNIQYF. Together with reference TRBV19 and TRBJ2-4, the CDR3 gives the full variable domain: DGGITQSPKYLFRKEGQNVTLSCEQNLNHDAMYWYRQDPGQGLRLIYYSQIVNDFQKGDIAEGYSVSREKKESFPLTVTSAQKNPTAFYLCASSPPPRGRGNIQYFGAGTRLSVL.

At least ten counts were recorded for this clonotype. This rearrangement joins TRBV7-2 to TRBJ1-2, with 7 bases fitting TRBD1. Germline lookup yields CDR1 SGHTA and CDR2 FQGNSA. This CDR3 spans 13 amino acids. With V trimmed by 3 bases and J by 6 bases, 4 bases remained unmatched. Here the CDR3 reads CASSFRQGDGYTF. CDR3 nucleotide sequence: TGTGCCAGCAGCTTTAGACAGGGCGATGGCTACACCTTC.

At least ten counts were recorded for this clonotype. V gene TRBV6-1 combines with J gene TRBJ1-2, with no clear D. The germline V and J ends were trimmed by 7 bases and 3 bases, with 15 bases remaining between them. Germline CDR1 MNHNS, CDR2 SASEGT. The CDR3 spans 14 residues. Here the CDR3 DNA reads TGTGCCAGCACCCGGGGAGGGCAATACTATGGCTACACCTTC. Its protein product is CASTRGGQYYGYTF.

The table lists this clonotype with many counts. V is TRBV11-1 and J is TRBJ2-5, with D hard to call. The CDR3 has 14 amino acids. Trimming removed 5 bases at V and 2 bases at J, with 12 bases between. Per germline, CDR1 SGHAT and CDR2 FQDESV (reference sequence). CDR3 sequence reads: CASSQEELQETQYF. The CDR3 DNA sequence: TGTGCCAGCAGCCAAGAGGAACTTCAAGAGACCCAGTACTTC.

V usage is TRBV28 and J usage is TRBJ2-7, with D perhaps TRBD2 (5 bases). CDR1 MDHEN and CDR2 SYDVKM come from the germline V gene. Trimming pared 6 bases from V and 7 bases from J, leaving 13 bases between. The CDR3 is made up of 12 amino acids. CDR3 sequence reads: CASSPLRGEQYF. As DNA, the CDR3 is TGTGCCAGCAGCCCTCTCCGAGGGGAGCAGTACTTC.

The chain recombines TRBV30 with TRBJ2-2; possible D gene TRBD1, 6 bases. CDR1 is GTSNPN, CDR2 SVGIG, per germline (reference sequence). The CDR3 spans 14 residues. V shed 2 bases and J shed 11 bases, with 18 bases lying between them. CDR3 DNA sequence: TGTGCCTGGAGTAGTGACAGGAAGAGCCGAGAGCTGTTTTTT. Encoded protein: CAWSSDRKSRELFF.